The present entry profiles one T cell receptor (beta chain) with its context. A multiplex PCR was run with 60 Vbeta primers and 13 Jbeta primers. TCRdb keeps only in-frame clones here, not all; method: immunoSEQ multiplex PCR. Of around 150,000 clones listed, around 79% were seen once; the top ten hold about 0.66%. These data come from a study of cytomegalovirus exposure and HLA in healthy donors. Trimming cost V 1 base and J 6 bases; bases outside gene matches: 1. The CDR3 runs 14 residues. Germline CDR1 reads SGHTA; CDR2 reads FQGTGA. This chain uses TRBV7-3 with TRBJ2-1; 9 bases line up with TRBD2. The origin of this receptor is a male donor in good health and CMV-seronegative. The material sequenced was PBMCs. This chain's CDR3 is CASSLNSGSNEQFF. The CDR3 DNA reads as TGTGCCAGCAGCTTAAATAGCGGGAGCAATGAGCAGTTCTTC.